A single T cell receptor (beta chain) is shown here with its context. What this receptor recognizes is not known. Per-nucleotide qualities are absent, and no much larger clonotype sits a single base away. The donors were some 39 Caucasian individuals from Russia, aged roughly 6 to 100 years, who were systemically healthy. Approximately 9 milliliters of peripheral blood were collected from each donor into EDTA-treated Vacutainer tubes. Ficoll-Paque density-gradient centrifugation was used to isolate PBMCs, with at least 7 million obtained per sample. Trizol reagent was used to extract total RNA from PBMCs, with at least 5.5 micrograms per sample. For every donor, flow cytometry on a PBMC aliquot measured the percentage of naive CD45RAhigh/CD27high T cells. This specimen belongs to a study of blood T cells in healthy people across ages (dated by TCRdb to between 2014 and 2016). With regard to the full study: In model experiments, roughly one uniquely barcoded TCR beta cDNA molecule per two T cells was captured by template switching. Using deep sequencing normalized with unique cDNA molecular identifiers, the study measured how TCR beta repertoire diversity changes with age. The study analyzed two additional independent replicas of 1 million unique cDNA reads from the same blood draw for two donors, one aged 18 to 29 and one aged 80 or older. To avoid experimental bias, donors of different ages were distributed randomly across sequencing lanes. The donors were divided into four age groups: young (average about 16 years), middle-aged (approximately 42), aged (approximately 62) and long-lived (roughly 82).

In the germline V gene (reference sequence), CDR1 corresponds to SEHNR and CDR2 to FQNEAQ. The cysteine opens and the phenylalanine closes a CDR3 of 13 amino acids. Only the CDR3 portion is preserved as DNA: 39 bases, with reading frame beginning at the first base. Library prep was done by 5' RACE. Sequencing used an Illumina HiSeq 2500. A second roughly 6 to 12 cycle PCR used a sample-barcoded 5' primer and a J-beta primer mix. Each TCR beta cDNA molecule received a unique molecular identifier from a template-switch 5' adaptor carrying 12 random nucleotides. Each sample yielded at least 2.5 million CDR3-containing paired-end reads. First-strand cDNA was synthesized from all RNA with the Mint cDNA synthesis kit, primed by a TRBC-specific oligonucleotide. After uracil-DNA glycosylase treatment, a first 18-cycle PCR used universal primers M1SS and BC2_uni_R on all cDNA. The study's own analysis went as follows. Normalization of each sample was performed by random selection of 1 million high-quality reads, each carrying a distinct molecular identifier. Reads with shared molecular identifiers were discarded instead of being binned into consensus sequences. MiTCR, set to a Q25 quality threshold and the strictest error-elimination algorithm, was used for CDR3 identification, clonotype clustering and error correction. Lower-bound total TCR beta diversity was estimated with a nonparametric unseen species model using Euler transformation. TCRdb reprocessing: public reads trimmed at Q25 with fastp, clones called with MiXCR, in-frame beta chains kept. Entries are consolidated by CDR3 protein sequence, retaining the most common genes and DNA. These V and J calls derive from TCRdb rather than the authors' analysis. Counted in this sample were hundreds of thousands of distinct CDR3 sequences; approximately 21% of them appeared once. The top ten clonotypes cover under 4% of the sample.

Broad study findings and their caveats: There was a strong correlation between observed TCR beta diversity and the percentage of naive T cells measured by flow cytometry. Estimates of total diversity based on one million sequenced T cells were regarded as lower bounds and as underestimates. Observed TCR beta diversity per million T cells fell roughly linearly with age, and a significant reduction was already apparent by age about 43. Conclusive comparison of naive and antigen-experienced compartments was prevented by the profiling of bulk unsorted PBMCs. Because donor CMV infection status was unknown, age-related changes in expanded clonotypes were potentially confounded. The long-lived group showed more naive CD4+ T cells, fewer expanded clones and increased TCR diversity than the aged group, suggesting age selection.

The specimen sequenced was blood. The rearranged chain carries TRBV7-9 and TRBJ2-5; the best D guess is TRBD2, with 6 bases matching. The J call could be wrong; TRBJ2-1 is a better fit for the DNA end. This clonotype was sampled from a man between 65 and 79 years old in good health. The nucleotides are TGTGCCAGCAGCGCCAGACTAGAGGGTGAGCAGTTCTTC. This encodes CASSARLEGEQFF.